These 8 T cell receptor beta chains originate from one sample sequenced in a study of neurological immune-mediated disorders. Via MiXCR, TCRdb re-called the 5' RACE reads, giving one row per CDR3 protein. The table lists 65,000 to 90,000 distinct CDR3 sequences, approximately 10% of them singletons. The specimen was PBMCs. These receptor sequences come from a man aged 40-55 years in good health.

In this sample, this clonotype turned up many times. The V call is TRBV11-2, the J call TRBJ2-1; no definite D call. Germline V gives CDR1 SGHAT, CDR2 FQNNGV. The CDR3 totals 14 residues. The V end was cut by 3 bases, the J end by 14 bases, with 20 bases between. The DNA of the CDR3 is TGTGCCAGCAGCTTTGGCGGCAATTGGTTGGAAGAGTTCTTC. Translated: CASSFGGNWLEEFF.

This clonotype was seen at least ten times. The chain employs TRBV11-2 and TRBJ1-2; 10 positions match TRBD1. There are 14 residues in the CDR3. Germline CDR1 reads SGHAT; CDR2 reads FQNNGV. V trimming: 3 bases; J trimming: 7 bases; junction bases outside the gene matches: 5. The CDR3 region has the DNA TGTGCCAGCAGCTTGACAGGGGGCGCGAGTGGCTACACCTTC. This gives the protein CASSLTGGASGYTF.

This clonotype appeared many times. V gene TRBV7-9 combines with J gene TRBJ2-5; D unresolved. Looked up from germline, CDR1 is SEHNR and CDR2 is FQNEAQ (reference sequence). Trimming stripped 5 bases from V and 5 bases from J, with 9 bases between. The CDR3 extends over 12 amino acids. The DNA for the CDR3 is TGTGCCAGCAGCCCACTGGGGGAGACCCAGTACTTC. Protein: CASSPLGETQYF.

This clonotype was seen many times. The rearrangement links TRBV5-1 to TRBJ2-1, with D maybe TRBD1 (6 bases). The germline V gene has CDR1 SGHRS and CDR2 YFSETQ. The CDR3 covers 15 residues. The germline V and J ends were trimmed by 1 base and 0 bases, with 8 bases remaining between them. This CDR3 reads CASSLQGPSYNEQFF. The CDR3 DNA reads TGCGCCAGCAGCTTGCAGGGGCCCTCCTACAATGAGCAGTTCTTC.

This clonotype was recorded at least ten times. This chain connects TRBV20-1 to TRBJ1-4; TRBD1 matches at 9 bases. Germline-derived CDR1 and CDR2 are DFQATT and SNEGSKA (reference sequence). This CDR3 region has 14 residues. V gave up 6 bases and J gave up 7 bases; unmatched junction bases: 9. The CDR3 loop is CSAGQGSGSEKLFF. The CDR3, as DNA: TGCAGTGCCGGACAGGGGAGTGGTAGTGAAAAACTGTTTTTT.

This clonotype was found many times. The chain combines TRBV10-3 with TRBJ2-1, with D possibly matching TRBD2 (5 bases). Trimming removed 11 bases at V and 10 bases at J, with 21 bases between. Germline assignment: CDR1 ENHRY and CDR2 SYGVKD. The CDR3 sequence is 13 residues long. Written as DNA, the CDR3 is TGTGCCTTAAGCGGCAGAGCTGCTGGGGAGCAGTTCTTC. As protein: CALSGRAAGEQFF.

This clonotype was picked up many times. One end of the junction is discordant with germline, which a read error may explain. The chain is built from TRBV10-3 and TRBJ2-1; maybe TRBD2 (6 bases). The CDR3 has 12 amino acids. Germline assignment: CDR1 ENHRY and CDR2 SYGVKD. The CDR3 DNA is TGTGCCATCTATGAGGGGCTGGGGACTGTGGTCTTC. Protein: CAIYEGLGTVVF.

This clonotype was recorded a few times. The DNA for the CDR3 is TGCAGTGCTAGAGATCCTGGAGTAGCGGGGGGCCACTACAATGAGCAGTTCTTC. Residues: CSARDPGVAGGHYNEQFF. The rearrangement uses TRBV20-1 and TRBJ2-1; 10 nucleotides align to TRBD2. The trim removed 0 bases at V and 3 bases at J, leaving 11 bases unmatched. Germline V gene data show CDR1 as DFQATT and CDR2 as SNEGSKA (reference sequence). The length of the CDR3 is 18 residues.